This TCR beta chain was found in a study of tumor and adjacent non-tumor tissue in lung cancer. Concerning this clonotype: Its antigen is not known. Since the CDR3 does not end with the conserved phenylalanine or tryptophan, this likely comes from a read error.

The germline gives CDR1 MRHNA, CDR2 SNTAGT. The CDR3 length is 15 residues. This sample's RNA came from whole unsorted tissue. The normal lung tissue was taken more than 3 cm from the tumor edge. The library came from three nested PCR rounds adapted from ARM-PCR protocols. MiXCR, run by TCRdb on the multiplex PCR reads, gives a single entry per CDR3 protein. The sample records some 47,000 distinct CDR3 sequences, around 67% being singletons. Study-wide points: Tumor tissue had significantly higher TCR diversity than normal lung.

The clonotype originates from a woman aged 40-49 years with non-small cell lung cancer. The source material was distant non-tumor lung tissue. The gene calls are TRBV6-4 and TRBJ2-5; 10 bases are a match to TRBD2. The CDR3, as DNA: TGCGCCAGCAGTGAGCAAGCGGGAGGGCTAGAGACCCAGTACTCC. It specifies CASSEQAGGLETQYS.